Listed here are 4 T cell receptor beta chains from one sample, sequenced in a study of cytomegalovirus exposure and HLA in healthy donors. Primers for the PCR totalled 60 Vbeta and 13 Jbeta. Clones were sequenced by immunoSEQ multiplex PCR, and TCRdb holds only the in-frame ones, with some missing. The table shows under 150,000 clones, with 84% occurring only once. The specimen was PBMCs. The receptor source for this set is a boy aged 2-15 years in good health and CMV-seronegative.

V is TRBV2 and J is TRBJ2-7, with 8 bases matching TRBD2. There are 15 residues in the CDR3. J lost 6 bases, V lost 1 base, and 8 bases had no gene match. In germline, CDR1 is SNHLY, CDR2 FYNNEI. CDR3 amino acids: CASSEDAAGGLEQYF. The CDR3 nucleotides read TGTGCCAGCAGTGAAGACGCGGCGGGAGGTCTCGAGCAGTACTTC.

The chain employs TRBV4-1 and TRBJ2-7; D possibly corresponds to TRBD1 (6 bases). Germline V CDR1 and CDR2: MGHRA, YSYEKL. Between the trimmed V and J ends, which lost 4 bases and 2 bases, there was a span of 24 bases. This CDR3 has 18 residues. CDR3 nucleotides: TGCGCCAGCAGCCCGACCGCAGGGGCACAGACACTCCCCTACGAGCAGTACTTC. Its translation is CASSPTAGAQTLPYEQYF.

The chain carries TRBV29-1 and TRBJ1-4, with 10 bases lining up with TRBD1. In germline, CDR1 is SQVTM, CDR2 ANQGSEA. The CDR3 loop spans 14 amino acids. V was pared by 6 bases and J by 5 bases, with 6 bases of the junction left unmatched. The CDR3 DNA is TGCAGCGTGGGTGACAGGGGGCGCAATGAAAAACTGTTTTTT. Its translation: CSVGDRGRNEKLFF. Combining the CDR3 with reference TRBV29-1 and TRBJ1-4 gives the whole variable domain SAVISQKPSRDICQRGTSLTIQCQVDSQVTMMFWYRQQPGQSLTLIATANQGSEATYESGFVIDKFPISRPNLTFSTLTVSNMSPEDSSIYLCSVGDRGRNEKLFFGSGTQLSVL.

This clone was detected once. V usage is TRBV27 and J usage is TRBJ2-7, with TRBD1 identical over 8 bases. The ends lost 6 bases at V and 4 bases at J; junction bases unmatched: 8. The CDR3 runs to 14 residues. Per the germline V gene, CDR1 is MNHEY and CDR2 is SMNVEV (reference sequence). CDR3 residues: CASSDRTGSYEQYF. The CDR3 DNA reads TGTGCCAGCAGCGACCGGACAGGGAGTTACGAGCAGTACTTC.